The 9 T cell receptor beta chains below were found in one sample sequenced in a study of cytomegalovirus exposure and HLA in healthy donors. The PCR contained 60 Vbeta and 13 Jbeta primers. Clones were read by immunoSEQ multiplex PCR, and TCRdb kept only the in-frame ones, dropping some. The table has 95,000 to 150,000 clones, about 16% seen once. Sequenced material: PBMCs. The receptors originated from a woman aged 18-29 years in good health and CMV-seronegative.

The chain recombines TRBV7-6 with TRBJ1-5; D is ambiguous. This CDR3 is built from 13 residues. The germline V and J ends were trimmed by 2 bases and 7 bases, with 9 bases remaining between them. Germline CDR1 is SGHVS and CDR2 is FNYEAQ. The DNA of the CDR3 is TGTGCCAGCAGCTTAAACCTCCAGCAGCCCCAGCATTTT. It codes for CASSLNLQQPQHF.

This clone was found a few times. One end of the junction fails to match germline, which may point to a read error. The V call is TRBV6-1, the J call TRBJ2-4; 9 bases agree with TRBD1. Germline CDR1 reads MNHNS; CDR2 reads SASEGT. The CDR3 has 15 residues. The CDR3 region is CASNPITAGTGPWNF. CDR3 DNA: TGTGCCAGCAATCCCATAACGGCCGGGACAGGGCCCTGGAACTTC.

This clone showed up just a few times. This chain joins TRBV2 and TRBJ2-7, with D tentatively TRBD2 (6 bases). V lost 10 bases to trimming and J lost 1 base, with 17 bases between them. Germline V CDR1 and CDR2: SNHLY, FYNNEI. This CDR3 has 14 amino acids. CDR3 bases: TGTGCCACCAAGACGGGGGACGGTTCCTACGAGCAGTACTTC. Its protein is CATKTGDGSYEQYF. The full variable domain, completed using reference TRBV2 and TRBJ2-7, is EPEVTQTPSHQVTQMGQEVILRCVPISNHLYFYWYRQILGQKVEFLVSFYNNEISEKSEIFDDQFSVERPDGSNFTLKIRSTKLEDSAMYFCATKTGDGSYEQYFGPGTRLTVT.

This clone came up a few times. The V and J genes are TRBV27 and TRBJ1-2, with D perhaps TRBD1 (5 bases). Trimming stripped 8 bases from V and 8 bases from J, with 21 bases between. The germline V gene has CDR1 MNHEY and CDR2 SMNVEV (reference sequence). The CDR3 length is 14 residues. This CDR3 reads CASGWTAGERGYTF. The CDR3 bases are TGTGCCAGCGGTTGGACGGCGGGGGAGAGGGGCTACACCTTC.

This clone has just a few counts. The chain employs TRBV5-1 and TRBJ2-5; 8 bases are shared with TRBD1. CDR3 length: 13 residues. Looked up from germline, CDR1 is SGHRS and CDR2 is YFSETQ. After removal of 7 bases from V and 0 bases from J, the junction contained 2 bases not matched to a gene. In nucleotides, the CDR3 is TGCGCCAGCGGGACAGGAAACCAAGAGACCCAGTACTTC. It translates to CASGTGNQETQYF. The full variable domain, rest sourced from reference TRBV5-1 and TRBJ2-5, is KAGVTQTPRYLIKTRGQQVTLSCSPISGHRSVSWYQQTPGQGLQFLFEYFSETQRNKGNFPGRFSGRQFSNSRSEMNVSTLELGDSALYLCASGTGNQETQYFGPGTRLLVL.

In this sample, this clone turned up a few times. The V and J genes are TRBV6-6 and TRBJ1-2; 7 nucleotides match TRBD1. The ends lost 7 bases at V and 5 bases at J; junction bases unmatched: 7. Germline V lookup: CDR1 MNHNY, CDR2 SVGAGI (reference sequence). The CDR3 is 13 residues long. The CDR3 here is CASTQPGQYGYTF. CDR3 DNA: TGTGCCAGCACCCAACCGGGACAGTATGGCTACACCTTC.

This clone was seen only a few times. The chain links TRBV15 to TRBJ2-1, with 7 bases matching TRBD2. Germline V gives CDR1 LNHNV, CDR2 YYDKDF (reference sequence). CDR3 size: 15 residues. V shed 4 bases and J 0 bases; nucleotides not matched to a gene: 3. This CDR3 is CATSKTGGSYNEQFF. The CDR3 region has the DNA TGTGCCACCAGCAAGACGGGGGGCTCCTACAATGAGCAGTTCTTC.

This rearrangement joins TRBV7-2 to TRBJ2-1, with 7 bases that match TRBD1. Looked up from germline, CDR1 is SGHTA and CDR2 is FQGNSA. The CDR3 is made up of 14 amino acids. After removal of 1 base from V and 5 bases from J, the junction contained 2 bases not matched to a gene. CDR3 nucleotide sequence: TGTGCCAGCAGCTTAGGGACAGGTAACAATGAGCAGTTCTTC. Translating gives CASSLGTGNNEQFF.

V gene TRBV2 combines with J gene TRBJ2-1; the match to TRBD2 covers 9 bases. CDR1 is SNHLY and CDR2 is FYNNEI in the germline V gene. The CDR3 runs to 18 residues. The junction had 15 bases not matched to a gene; V was cut back by 9 bases and J by 0 bases. The DNA for the CDR3 is TGTGCCAGTACTACAGGTGCACTAGCGGGTAGCTCCTACAATGAGCAGTTCTTC. Amino acids: CASTTGALAGSSYNEQFF.